These 5 T cell receptor beta chains were sequenced from one sample in a study of identical twins (dated by TCRdb to the mid-2010s). Library creation used 5' RACE. The sequencer listed for this sample is Illumina HiSeq 2000. In TCRdb, the public reads were trimmed at Q25 with fastp and aligned with MiXCR, with productive beta chains retained. Entries are consolidated by CDR3 protein sequence, retaining the most common genes and DNA. Counted in this sample were about 340,000 distinct CDR3 sequences; approximately 13% of them appeared once. The ten top clones hold around 7.2% of the sample. This sample also appeared in a second study, on yellow fever vaccine responses in identical twins.

The sequenced sample consisted of CD8+ T cells sorted from blood. These receptors all stem from a woman younger than 30 in good health.

This chain joins TRBV20-1 and TRBJ2-1, with 9 bases identical to TRBD2. The CDR3 is made up of 15 amino acids. Unmatched junction bases numbered 7, after V lost 2 bases and J lost 5 bases. Germline CDR1 and CDR2: DFQATT and SNEGSKA (reference sequence). CDR3 residues: CSARSPSGDHNEQFF. The CDR3 DNA sequence: TGCAGTGCTAGATCCCCTAGCGGGGATCACAATGAGCAGTTCTTC.

This clonotype has just a few counts. The chain couples TRBV4-1 to TRBJ1-1; D might be TRBD1 (6 bases). The germline V gene encodes CDR1 MGHRA and CDR2 YSYEKL. Deletions cut 2 bases from V and 4 bases from J, with 8 bases between. The CDR3 is 13 amino acids. The CDR3 sequence: CASSQRGGTEAFF. Here the CDR3 DNA reads TGCGCCAGCAGCCAAAGAGGGGGCACTGAAGCTTTCTTT.

V usage is TRBV15 and J usage is TRBJ2-1, with D perhaps TRBD2 (6 bases). V was shortened by 4 bases and J by 9 bases, with 7 bases between the two germline ends. Germline V gene sequence: CDR1 LNHNV, CDR2 YYDKDF (reference sequence). CDR3 length: 11 amino acids. CDR3 residues: CATSKAGEQFF. In DNA, the CDR3 is TGTGCCACCAGCAAAGCGGGTGAGCAGTTCTTC.

This clonotype was seen at least ten times. The J gene is TRBJ2-1, the V gene TRBV20-1; 9 bases line up with TRBD2. The J segment lost 8 bases and the V segment lost 0 bases, leaving 8 bases of the junction unmatched. CDR3 length equals 15 residues. Germline assignment: CDR1 DFQATT and CDR2 SNEGSKA (reference sequence). The CDR3 nucleotides are TGCAGTGCTAGAGATACCCTAGCGGGACTGGATGAGCAGTTCTTC. It encodes CSARDTLAGLDEQFF.

This clonotype has a count of ten or more. This chain links TRBV5-1 with TRBJ2-1; 7 bases are a match to TRBD2. CDR3 length equals 14 residues. Germline V lookup: CDR1 SGHRS, CDR2 YFSETQ. Trimming at V came to 4 bases and at J to 8 bases, leaving 9 bases not matched to a gene. CDR3 loop: CASSLVLGRDEQFF. The CDR3 DNA follows: TGCGCCAGCAGCCTGGTACTGGGGAGGGATGAGCAGTTCTTC.